This TCR beta chain was sequenced in a study of vaccination effects on CD4 cells after COVID-19. The CDR3 extends over 19 amino acids. The V segment lost 5 bases and the J segment 2 bases; nucleotides outside the gene matches: 12. CDR1 is ENHRY, CDR2 SYGVKD, per germline. As regards this clone: The antigen is undetermined.

TCRdb's copy holds only in-frame clones and misses some; the assay was immunoSEQ multiplex PCR. The data hold about 50,000 clones, with around 74% observed a single time. An approximately ten-day culture period preceded the isolation of CD4+ T cells. The person had PCR-confirmed SARS-CoV-2 infection between March and December 2020. Each participant was given two doses of one vaccine (BNT162b2 or mRNA-1273). The sample consisted of CD4+ T cells from PBMCs cultured without peptide, taken after COVID-19 vaccination. The chain uses TRBV10-3 and TRBJ2-1; 13 bases match TRBD2. The receptor was isolated from a human donor who had a prior SARS-CoV-2 infection. The chain's CDR3 is CAISFPTSGGPPPYNEQFF. In DNA, the CDR3 is TGTGCCATCAGTTTTCCGACTAGCGGGGGGCCCCCCCCCTACAATGAGCAGTTCTTC.